This is a list of T cell receptor beta chains from one sample in a study of blood T cells in healthy people across ages. TCRdb fed the 5' RACE reads into MiXCR, producing one record per CDR3 protein. Among around 650,000 distinct CDR3 sequences, 32% were seen once, and the ten largest hold about 16%. The specimen sequenced was blood. These receptors came from a woman of 80 years or more in good health. Both conserved end residues are part of each CDR3. Fields, in order: J gene, V gene, clone size, D gene, CDR3 DNA, CDR3 protein. A D gene is named only where the DNA matches it firmly. Clone size appears in some rows only: once, few, many, or a class for an expanded clone.

TRBJ1-1	TRBV20-1	few	TRBD1	TGCAGTGCAACAGGGGCCACTGAAGCTTTCTTT	CSATGATEAFF
TRBJ1-5	TRBV6-1	few	-	TGTGCCAGCAGAGCTTTGTTGGGGAGCAATCAGCCCCAGCATTTT	CASRALLGSNQPQHF
TRBJ1-5	TRBV4-3	-	-	TGCGCCAGCAGCCAAGCTCGAAGCAATCAGCCCCAGCATTTT	CASSQARSNQPQHF
TRBJ1-4	TRBV9	once	TRBD1	TGTGCCAGCAGCGTAGCTGGGACAGGTCACCCAAAACGGTTTTTT	CASSVAGTGHPKRFF
TRBJ1-1	TRBV10-3	many	-	TGTGCCATCAGTGAGACGACTGAAGCTTTCTTT	CAISETTEAFF
TRBJ2-7	TRBV4-1	many	TRBD2	TGCGCCAGCAGCCAAGAGACCTTAGCGGGGCACTACGAGCAGTACTTC	CASSQETLAGHYEQYF
TRBJ2-5	TRBV5-4	-	-	TGTGCCAGCGGCTTGGCCAGAGAAGAGACCCAGTACTTC	CASGLAREETQYF
TRBJ2-5	TRBV19	many	TRBD2	TGTGCCAGTAGTATAAAGCGGGGGGGCCGGCAAGAGACCCAGTACTTC	CASSIKRGGRQETQYF
TRBJ2-3	TRBV7-3	-	TRBD2	TGTGCCAGCAGCTTAACAGGGCTAGCGGGAGGTTTCTCAGATACGCAGTATTTT	CASSLTGLAGGFSDTQYF
TRBJ1-6	TRBV27	-	-	TGTGCCAGCAGTTTATTCTTCGATTCACCCCTCCACTTT	CASSLFFDSPLHF
TRBJ2-1	TRBV20-1	-	-	TGCAGTGCTAGATTCTGGGGGGGGGCCTTGTACAATGAGCAGTTCTTC	CSARFWGGALYNEQFF
TRBJ2-1	TRBV28	-	TRBD2	TGTGCCAGCAGTAAAGGACTAGCGGGAGTTGGCTCCTACAATGAGCAGTTCTTC	CASSKGLAGVGSYNEQFF
TRBJ1-2	TRBV7-2	few	-	TGTGCCAGCAGCCCCGAGACATTCGGCTACACCTTC	CASSPETFGYTF
TRBJ1-3	TRBV7-9	-	-	TGTGCCAGCAGCTTAGAATCAAGGGTAAACACCATATATTTT	CASSLESRVNTIYF
TRBJ1-2	TRBV20-1	-	TRBD1	TGCAGTGTCCGGGACAGCCCTAACTATGGCTACACCTTC	CSVRDSPNYGYTF
TRBJ2-7	TRBV14	few	-	TGTGCCAGCAGCTATCCGAACTCCTACGAGCAGTACTTC	CASSYPNSYEQYF
TRBJ2-7	TRBV12-3/TRBV12-4	many	-	TGTGCCAGCAGCCCAGTTCCTCAGGAGCAGTACTTC	CASSPVPQEQYF
TRBJ2-1	TRBV5-4	many	TRBD2	TGTGCCAGCAGCTTCCTGCGGGGGGGTTACAATGAGCAGTTCTTC	CASSFLRGGYNEQFF
TRBJ1-2	TRBV20-1	many	-	TGCAGTGCTTTCGTGCCCGAGGGTAACTATGGCTACACCTTC	CSAFVPEGNYGYTF
TRBJ2-1	TRBV29-1	-	-	TGCAGCGTTGAAGATACCGGAGGCAGGGGATGGAATGAGCAGTTCTTC	CSVEDTGGRGWNEQFF
TRBJ1-2	TRBV30	-	-	TGTGCCAGCAGCTTAGCCCTCCAGCCCTATGGCTACACCTTC	CASSLALQPYGYTF
TRBJ2-3	TRBV29-1	many	-	TGCAGCCCCGGGACTCCAATCACAGATACGCAGTATTTT	CSPGTPITDTQYF
TRBJ2-7	TRBV29-1	-	TRBD1	TGCAGCGTGGGACAGTCCTCCTACGAGCAGTACTTC	CSVGQSSYEQYF
TRBJ1-4	TRBV5-1	-	-	TGCGCCAGCAGCTTCATGGGCTTGGGGACGACTAATGAAAAACGGTTTTTT	CASSFMGLGTTNEKRFF
TRBJ1-6	TRBV10-3	-	-	TGTGCCATCAGTGAGGGTCGTTGGATCACAGGGAGCTCCTATAATTCACCCCTCCACTTT	CAISEGRWITGSSYNSPLHF
TRBJ1-2	TRBV5-1	few	TRBD1	TGCGCCAGCAGCTCGACAGGGTCCCATGGCTACACCTTC	CASSSTGSHGYTF
TRBJ2-1	TRBV20-1	many	TRBD2	TGCAGTGCTAGACGGACTAGCGGCAATGAGCAGTTCTTC	CSARRTSGNEQFF
TRBJ2-1	TRBV30	-	TRBD2	TGTGCCTGGACCGGCTTTAGCGGGCGGTACAATGAGCAGTTCTTC	CAWTGFSGRYNEQFF
TRBJ2-3	TRBV24-1	many	-	TGTGCCACCAGTGCGGCAGTATCTCCTAGCACAGATACGCAGTATTTT	CATSAAVSPSTDTQYF
TRBJ2-7	TRBV29-1	few	TRBD1	TGCAGCGCTGCTAGGGGGGACAGGGATTCGTACGAGCAGTACTTC	CSAARGDRDSYEQYF
TRBJ2-6	TRBV11-2	-	-	TGTGCTTCGTCGGTTGCCCTTGTCTCTGGGGCCAACGTCCTGACTTTC	CASSVALVSGANVLTF
TRBJ1-2	TRBV7-2	many	-	TGTGCCAGCAGCTTAGCGGGCCCCCGCTTCTACACCTTC	CASSLAGPRFYTF
TRBJ2-7	TRBV10-3	-	-	TGCGCCACCAGTGAGCCCGAGTCCTACGAGCAGTACTTC	CATSEPESYEQYF
TRBJ1-1	TRBV3-1	-	-	TGTGCCAGCAGCCCCGAATGGTTGAACACTGAAGCTTTCTTT	CASSPEWLNTEAFF
TRBJ2-2	TRBV7-2	-	-	TGTGCCAGCAGCCGCGTCCGGAGCGGGTCAAACACCGGGGAGCTGTTTTTT	CASSRVRSGSNTGELFF
TRBJ1-1	TRBV30	-	-	TGTGCCTGGAGTGTACGGATTTCTGAAGCTTTCTTT	CAWSVRISEAFF
TRBJ2-3	TRBV4-1	-	-	TGCGCCAGCAGCCAGCTCACGGGCCTAGTCGGCACAGATACGCAGTATTTT	CASSQLTGLVGTDTQYF
TRBJ2-1	TRBV6-2/TRBV6-3	many	TRBD2	TGTGCCAGCAGTTACGATGCGGGGGGGAGCTCCTACAATGAGCAGTTCTTC	CASSYDAGGSSYNEQFF